The 20 T cell receptor beta chains listed next were all sequenced from one sample in a study of shared clonotypes between healthy human individuals. Method: immunoSEQ multiplex PCR; TCRdb's copy keeps in-frame clones and lacks some. The sample carries more than 600,000 clones, 90% to 95% recorded once. Only CD45RO-negative cells positively selected for CCR7 counted as naive CD8 cells, so terminally differentiated effector memory CD45RA+ cells were excluded. The source material was naive CD8+ T cells sorted from blood. The receptors originated from a man aged 30 to 39 in good health.

The chain joins TRBV28 to TRBJ2-1, with 10 bases matching TRBD1. Germline lookup yields CDR1 MDHEN and CDR2 SYDVKM. CDR3 size: 15 residues. V dropped 6 bases and J dropped 4; count of bases not matched to a gene: 6. The CDR3: CASRPGQGGYNEQFF. CDR3 in DNA: TGTGCCAGCAGGCCAGGACAGGGGGGTTACAATGAGCAGTTCTTC.

V usage is TRBV25-1 and J usage is TRBJ2-7; maybe TRBD2 (6 bases). Germline V CDR1 and CDR2: MGHDK, SYGVNS. The CDR3 sequence is 17 residues long. Trimming took off 2 bases at V and 0 bases at J, with 17 bases between the two ends. The CDR3 nucleotides are TGTGCCAGCAGTGAACCGACCACGGAGGGGAGCTCCTACGAGCAGTACTTC. Protein sequence: CASSEPTTEGSSYEQYF.

The chain joins TRBV10-2 to TRBJ1-5, with 12 bases aligning to TRBD1. CDR1 and CDR2 (germline): WSHSY, SAAADI. The CDR3 extends over 16 amino acids. V shed 2 bases, J shed 6 bases, and the junction held 5 bases outside the gene matches. The CDR3 reads CASSEPGQGAAQPQHF. Written as DNA, the CDR3 is TGCGCCAGCAGTGAGCCGGGACAGGGGGCGGCTCAGCCCCAGCATTTT.

The chain couples TRBV10-3 to TRBJ2-1; D gene ambiguous. The V gene's germline CDR1 is ENHRY and CDR2 SYGVKD. The CDR3 has 15 amino acids. V dropped 6 bases and J dropped 10 bases, with 22 bases sitting between them. The CDR3 coding sequence is TGTGCCATCAGCTACGACAAGCTGACCGTCGGGGAGCAGTTCTTC. Amino acid sequence: CAISYDKLTVGEQFF.

V and J are TRBV28 and TRBJ1-5; 8 positions match TRBD1. The CDR3 runs 13 residues. Germline V gene lookup returns CDR1 MDHEN and CDR2 SYDVKM. The CDR3 nucleotides are TGTGGGACAGGGCGCCATGGCAATCAGCCCCAGCATTTT. Translated: CGTGRHGNQPQHF.

V is TRBV15 and J is TRBJ1-4; 8 nucleotides align to TRBD1. There are 15 residues in the CDR3. The V segment lost 3 bases and the J segment 0 bases; nucleotides outside the gene matches: 0. Germline CDR1 LNHNV, CDR2 YYDKDF (reference sequence). CDR3 DNA sequence: TGTGCCACCAGCAGGGACAGGGCAACTAATGAAAAACTGTTTTTT. Translating it yields CATSRDRATNEKLFF.

This chain's CDR3 is CASSYPPGTVHEQFF. DNA of the CDR3: TGTGCCAGCAGCTACCCCCCCGGGACAGTCCATGAGCAGTTCTTC. V usage is TRBV7-9 and J usage is TRBJ2-1; 7 nucleotides agree with TRBD1. The CDR3 is 15 amino acids. After removal of 4 bases from V and 8 bases from J, the junction contained 11 bases not matched to a gene. Germline CDR1 SEHNR, CDR2 FQNEAQ (reference sequence).

The chain employs TRBV2 and TRBJ2-1; D may correspond to TRBD1 or TRBD2 (5 bases each). Germline CDR1 SNHLY, CDR2 FYNNEI. Trimming left V 9 bases short and J 0 bases short, with 15 bases between. CDR3 length: 15 amino acids. CDR3 sequence reads: CARGDPNSSYNEQFF. Written as DNA, the CDR3 is TGTGCCAGGGGGGATCCTAATAGCTCCTACAATGAGCAGTTCTTC.

The chain recombines TRBV30 with TRBJ1-1; perhaps TRBD1 as D (5 bases). Germline lookup yields CDR1 GTSNPN and CDR2 SVGIG (reference sequence). There are 13 residues in the CDR3. V shed 4 bases and J shed 3 bases, with 12 bases lying between them. CDR3 amino acids: CAWTVGPDTEAFF. CDR3 in DNA: TGTGCCTGGACGGTGGGGCCGGACACTGAAGCTTTCTTT. Complete variable domain (other parts from reference TRBV30 and TRBJ1-1): SQTIHQWPATLVQPVGSPLSLECTVEGTSNPNLYWYRQAAGRGLQLLFYSVGIGQISSEVPQNLSASRPQDRQFILSSKKLLLSDSGFYLCAWTVGPDTEAFFGQGTRLTVV.

CDR3: CASSQEGGPGPLYEQYF. Here the CDR3 DNA reads TGCGCCAGCAGCCAAGAAGGGGGGCCCGGTCCCTTATACGAGCAGTACTTC. The gene calls are TRBV4-3 and TRBJ2-7; D is tentatively TRBD1 or TRBD2 (6 bases each). CDR3 length equals 17 residues. CDR1 and CDR2 (germline): LGHNA, YSLEER. V gave up 0 bases and J gave up 4 bases, with 19 bases separating them.

CDR3 DNA sequence: TGTGCCGCAATAACATACACTGAAGCTTTCTTT. It encodes CAAITYTEAFF. The V and J genes are TRBV6-6 and TRBJ1-1, with no clear D. The V gene lost 11 bases and the J gene lost 3 bases, with 10 bases spanning the gap. The CDR3 spans 11 residues. CDR1 MNHNY and CDR2 SVGAGI come from the germline V gene (reference sequence).

V and J are TRBV6-5 and TRBJ2-2; possible D gene TRBD1, 5 bases. CDR3 length: 15 residues. Trimming removed 2 bases at V and 2 bases at J, with 9 bases between. Germline V gives CDR1 MNHEY, CDR2 SVGAGI. DNA for the CDR3: TGTGCCAGCAGTTACGAGACAGCAAACACCGGGGAGCTGTTTTTT. Its translation is CASSYETANTGELFF.

This chain connects TRBV18 to TRBJ2-2; 13 nucleotides align to TRBD2. Germline V gene lookup returns CDR1 KGHSH and CDR2 LQKENI. Germline trimming cut 6 bases from V and 6 bases from J; bases unmatched to any gene: 7. The CDR3 runs to 16 residues. The CDR3 reads CASSHGLAGDPGELFF. The CDR3 nucleotides read TGTGCCAGCTCTCATGGACTAGCGGGAGATCCCGGGGAGCTGTTTTTT.

With regard to this clone: This specimen includes other DNA sequences encoding the same CDR3. The chain combines TRBV7-9 with TRBJ2-1; the match to TRBD2 covers 10 bases. Germline V lookup: CDR1 SEHNR, CDR2 FQNEAQ (reference sequence). V lost 5 bases to trimming and J lost 0 bases; unmatched junction nucleotides: 4. The CDR3 consists of 16 residues. Written as DNA, the CDR3 is TGTGCCAGCAGCCCACCTAGCGGGAGCTCCTACAATGAGCAGTTCTTC. Amino acids: CASSPPSGSSYNEQFF.

The chain couples TRBV28 to TRBJ2-7; D gene unclear. Germline CDR1 MDHEN, CDR2 SYDVKM. CDR3 size: 10 residues. V was pared by 8 bases and J by 3 bases, with 5 bases between. In DNA, the CDR3 is TGTGCCAGCGGGGACTACGAGCAGTACTTC. It codes for CASGDYEQYF. Based on the CDR3 plus reference TRBV28 and TRBJ2-7, the full variable domain is DVKVTQSSRYLVKRTGEKVFLECVQDMDHENMFWYRQDPGLGLRLIYFSYDVKMKEKGDIPEGYSVSREKKERFSLILESASTNQTSMYLCASGDYEQYFGPGTRLTVT.

Concerning this clone itself: Different DNA sequences within this sample yield the same CDR3. This chain links TRBV7-9 with TRBJ2-1; D is undetermined. The CDR3 is made up of 12 amino acids. Germline-derived CDR1 and CDR2 are SEHNR and FQNEAQ (reference sequence). Trimming stripped 1 base from V and 7 bases from J, with 5 bases between. CDR3 coding DNA: TGTGCCAGCAGCTTAGGTAAAAATGAGCAGTTCTTC. It translates to CASSLGKNEQFF.

The V gene is TRBV5-1, the J gene TRBJ2-7; D might be TRBD1 (5 bases). In germline, CDR1 is SGHRS, CDR2 YFSETQ. CDR3 size: 16 residues. The V and J ends lost 4 bases and 0 bases respectively, with 17 bases between them. CDR3 sequence (DNA): TGCGCCAGCAGCGACATTATAACAGGTTCCTCCTACGAGCAGTACTTC. As protein: CASSDIITGSSYEQYF.

The rearrangement links TRBV6-1 to TRBJ2-1; 13 nucleotides match TRBD2. J lost 8 bases, V lost 2 bases, and 9 bases had no gene match. The CDR3 sequence is 17 residues long. Germline V gene lookup returns CDR1 MNHNS and CDR2 SASEGT. CDR3 sequence (DNA): TGTGCCAGCAGTGAAACCGGACTAGCGGGAGAGGTCGATGAGCAGTTCTTC. It encodes CASSETGLAGEVDEQFF.

The rearrangement uses TRBV28 and TRBJ2-7; D remains unclear. The length of the CDR3 is 15 residues. Germline V gene sequence: CDR1 MDHEN, CDR2 SYDVKM. Trimming removed 4 bases at V and 7 bases at J, with 20 bases between. The CDR3 DNA reads as TGTGCCAGCAGTTCCCAATGGGCCGGAGAGAGGGAGCAGTACTTC. It codes for CASSSQWAGEREQYF.

The chain recombines TRBV28 with TRBJ2-5; 7 nucleotides match TRBD2. V was pared by 1 base and J by 1 base, with 6 bases of the junction left unmatched. Germline CDR1 and CDR2: MDHEN and SYDVKM. The CDR3 has 16 amino acids. CDR3 amino acids: CASSLSLGEGQETQYF. CDR3 DNA: TGTGCCAGCAGTTTATCCCTTGGGGAGGGCCAAGAGACCCAGTACTTC.